This TCR beta chain originates from a study of blood T cell repertoires in COVID-19. This clone was seen a few times. The CDR3 has 18 amino acids. V lost 4 bases to trimming and J lost 8 bases; unmatched junction nucleotides: 17. Germline CDR1 and CDR2: MGHRA and YSYEKL. The assay was immunoSEQ multiplex PCR, and TCRdb's table has in-frame clones only and misses some. This sample has approximately 470,000 clones, with about 90% found just once. Input material: PBMCs or T cells enriched from blood (not recorded which). This sequence was found in a woman younger than 35 who had recovered from COVID-19. The rearrangement uses TRBV4-1 and TRBJ1-3; TRBD1 matches at 10 bases. CDR3 residues: CASSRLPTLGQGGHTIYF. CDR3 in DNA: TGCGCCAGCAGCCGGTTACCAACCCTTGGACAGGGGGGACACACCATATATTTT.